Each of the 26 T cell receptor beta chains below was sequenced from the same sample in a study of T-cell memory formation after mild COVID-19. TCRdb re-called the 5' RACE reads through MiXCR, storing one row per CDR3 protein. Counted here are around 160,000 distinct CDR3 sequences, 11% occurring once; the ten biggest clones make up about 3.5%. The sample taken for sequencing was PBMCs or a T cell subset sorted from them (not recorded which). Source of these receptors: a young man who had mild COVID-19 (a few samples of this study predate the infection). Cell type and time point are not known.

This clonotype has more than one count but fewer than ten. The chain joins TRBV9 to TRBJ1-2; D not certain. In germline, CDR1 is SGDLS, CDR2 YYNGEE. V gave up 6 bases and J gave up 4 bases, with 10 bases separating them. The CDR3 runs 12 residues. The CDR3 loop reads CASTRESYGYTF. The CDR3, as DNA: TGTGCCAGCACGAGAGAAAGCTATGGCTACACCTTC.

The chain is built from TRBV11-2 and TRBJ2-1, with 7 bases identical to TRBD1. This CDR3 has 12 amino acids. The V segment lost 5 bases and the J segment 13 bases; nucleotides outside the gene matches: 8. Per the germline V gene, CDR1 is SGHAT and CDR2 is FQNNGV. The DNA for the CDR3 is TGTGCCAGCAGCGCCGACAGGGTTGTACAGTTCTTC. Its protein product is CASSADRVVQFF.

In this sample, this clonotype turned up a few times. The V call is TRBV4-3, the J call TRBJ1-2; 7 nucleotides line up with TRBD1. This CDR3 region has 13 residues. CDR1 is LGHNA and CDR2 is YSLEER in the germline V gene. The V and J ends lost 1 base and 12 bases, in that order; junction bases with no gene match: 8. CDR3 protein: CASSQARTGENTF. The CDR3 DNA reads TGCGCCAGCAGCCAAGCACGGACAGGAGAGAACACCTTC.

The chain carries TRBV5-1 and TRBJ1-6; 8 bases match TRBD1. In germline, CDR1 is SGHRS, CDR2 YFSETQ. Trimming at V came to 0 bases and at J to 10 bases, leaving 6 bases not matched to a gene. This CDR3 comprises 15 residues. The CDR3 nucleotides read TGCGCCAGCAGCTTGGCCGGGACAGGACGCTCACCCCTCCACTTT. Translation: CASSLAGTGRSPLHF.

The chain recombines TRBV18 with TRBJ1-2; unclear D gene. V gave up 3 bases and J gave up 1 base, with 6 bases separating them. The CDR3 contains 13 residues. Looked up from germline, CDR1 is KGHSH and CDR2 is LQKENI. The CDR3 DNA reads TGTGCCAGCTCACCGAACCTTAACTATGGCTACACCTTC. Its protein is CASSPNLNYGYTF.

CDR3 in amino acids: CASSTKGQLNTGELFF. CDR3 bases: TGTGCCAGCAGCACGAAGGGACAGCTCAACACCGGGGAGCTGTTTTTT. This chain links TRBV11-2 with TRBJ2-2; 7 nucleotides match TRBD1. The CDR3 is made up of 16 amino acids. Germline V gene data show CDR1 as SGHAT and CDR2 as FQNNGV. The V gene end was trimmed by 5 bases and the J gene end by 2 bases; junction bases not matched to a gene: 8.

This clonotype was recorded many times. The gene calls are TRBV5-1 and TRBJ1-1; D gene unclear. Looked up from germline, CDR1 is SGHRS and CDR2 is YFSETQ. V was shortened by 1 base and J by 1 base, with 11 bases between the two germline ends. The length of the CDR3 is 15 residues. The CDR3 sequence: CASSLRSMPNTEAFF. The CDR3 region has the DNA TGCGCCAGCAGCTTGCGGTCAATGCCGAACACTGAAGCTTTCTTT.

In this sample, this clonotype turned up many times. The chain employs TRBV7-6 and TRBJ2-2; maybe TRBD1 (6 bases). The V gene's germline CDR1 is SGHVS and CDR2 FNYEAQ. There are 14 residues in the CDR3. The V gene lost 5 bases and the J gene lost 4 bases, with 11 bases spanning the gap. CDR3 DNA sequence: TGTGCCAGCAGCCATACAGGGACCACCGGGGAGCTGTTTTTT. Amino acid sequence: CASSHTGTTGELFF.

This clonotype was detected a few times. V is TRBV7-2 and J is TRBJ2-5; 11 bases map to TRBD2. The CDR3 sequence is 17 residues long. Germline V lookup: CDR1 SGHTA, CDR2 FQGNSA. The V segment lost 4 bases and the J segment 1 base; nucleotides outside the gene matches: 8. The CDR3 bases are TGTGCCAGCAGCTGGAGACTAGCGGGGACCCTCCAAGAGACCCAGTACTTC. It yields the protein CASSWRLAGTLQETQYF.

The V call is TRBV20-1, the J call TRBJ1-2; 9 bases are shared with TRBD1. The CDR3 length is 12 residues. CDR1 and CDR2 from the germline V gene are DFQATT and SNEGSKA (reference sequence). With 6 bases clipped from V and 4 bases from J, the junction kept 3 bases outside the gene matches. The CDR3 nucleotides read TGCAGTGCCTGGGACAGGGCCTATGGCTACACCTTC. It yields the protein CSAWDRAYGYTF.

The V and J genes are TRBV4-1 and TRBJ2-3; D is possibly TRBD1 or TRBD2 (6 bases each). V was trimmed by 1 base and J by 2 bases, leaving 19 bases between them. From germline, CDR1 is MGHRA and CDR2 YSYEKL. The CDR3 sequence is 18 residues long. The CDR3, as DNA: TGCGCCAGCAGCCAAGCTCCCCGGGGGCTCGGTCCCACAGATACGCAGTATTTT. Translated, it gives CASSQAPRGLGPTDTQYF.

This clonotype was observed a few times. V is TRBV5-1 and J is TRBJ2-3; TRBD1 or TRBD2 may be the D gene (5 bases each). The germline V and J ends were trimmed by 4 bases and 2 bases, with 17 bases remaining between them. Germline assignment: CDR1 SGHRS and CDR2 YFSETQ. The CDR3 consists of 16 residues. The CDR3 region is CASSEGSDWDTDTQYF. The CDR3, as DNA: TGCGCCAGCAGCGAGGGGAGCGATTGGGACACAGATACGCAGTATTTT.

CDR3 protein: CASSPGTSETQYF. In nucleotides, the CDR3 is TGTGCCAGCTCACCAGGGACTTCGGAGACCCAGTACTTC. The chain links TRBV18 to TRBJ2-5, with a possible D match to TRBD2 (6 bases). Trimming cost V 2 bases and J 5 bases, with 9 bases left between them. The CDR3 loop spans 13 amino acids. Looked up from germline, CDR1 is KGHSH and CDR2 is LQKENI.

The chain has TRBV7-2 and TRBJ1-2, with D tentatively TRBD1 (6 bases). The V and J ends lost 1 base and 7 bases respectively, with 13 bases between them. CDR3 length: 14 residues. Germline values: CDR1 SGHTA, CDR2 FQGNSA. CDR3 DNA: TGTGCCAGCAGCTTAGAGCCAGGGGTTGGTGGCTACACCTTC. It translates to CASSLEPGVGGYTF.

This clonotype turned up a few times. The J gene is TRBJ2-7, the V gene TRBV15, with D possibly being TRBD1 or TRBD2 (5 bases each). Trimming left V 1 base short and J 5 bases short, with 6 bases between. The CDR3 loop spans 12 amino acids. Germline CDR1 and CDR2: LNHNV and YYDKDF (reference sequence). In DNA form, the CDR3 reads TGTGCCACCAGCAGAGGGGGGAACGAGCAGTACGTC. Its translation: CATSRGGNEQYV.

The CDR3 region is CASSQDGGRDTQYF. The CDR3 region has the DNA TGCGCCAGCAGCCAAGATGGGGGGAGGGATACGCAGTATTTT. V and J are TRBV4-3 and TRBJ2-3, with D possibly matching TRBD2 (6 bases). Per the germline V gene, CDR1 is LGHNA and CDR2 is YSLEER. V lost 0 bases and J 6 bases, leaving 10 bases between the germline ends. CDR3 length: 14 amino acids.

The chain recombines TRBV29-1 with TRBJ1-1; no firm D call. The V and J ends lost 5 bases and 5 bases respectively, with 15 bases between them. The CDR3 contains 13 residues. CDR1 SQVTM and CDR2 ANQGSEA come from the germline V gene. CDR3 nucleotides: TGCAGCGTTTCCCAGCGATCGAGTACTGAAGCTTTCTTT. Its translation is CSVSQRSSTEAFF.

The chain links TRBV6-5 to TRBJ1-6; tentative D call: TRBD1 (6 bases). The CDR3 covers 13 residues. V lost 6 bases to trimming and J lost 8 bases, with 11 bases between them. Looked up from germline, CDR1 is MNHEY and CDR2 is SVGAGI. CDR3 DNA: TGTGCCAGCAGAAAGGACAGATATTCACCCCTCCACTTT. This encodes CASRKDRYSPLHF.

This clonotype was detected only a few times. The rearrangement joins TRBV15 to TRBJ1-6, with no clear D. Germline assignment: CDR1 LNHNV and CDR2 YYDKDF (reference sequence). The CDR3 is made up of 14 amino acids. The V end was cut by 0 bases, the J end by 6 bases, with 6 bases between. The CDR3 loop reads CATSRDFANSPLHF. The DNA for the CDR3 is TGTGCCACCAGCAGAGATTTTGCTAATTCACCCCTCCACTTT.

This clonotype was counted only a few times. The chain has TRBV5-1 and TRBJ2-2; possibly TRBD2 for D (6 bases). Between the trimmed V and J ends, which lost 8 bases and 0 bases, there was a span of 14 bases. From germline, CDR1 is SGHRS and CDR2 YFSETQ. This CDR3 has 15 amino acids. DNA of the CDR3: TGCGCCAGTCAACCTGGGGGGACGAACACCGGGGAGCTGTTTTTT. This codes for CASQPGGTNTGELFF.

There are many counts of this clonotype. The chain combines TRBV7-3 with TRBJ1-1; the D gene is possibly TRBD1 (5 bases). CDR3 length: 15 residues. Trimming cost V 2 bases and J 0 bases, with 10 bases left between them. Germline V lookup: CDR1 SGHTA, CDR2 FQGTGA. The CDR3 DNA is TGTGCCAGCAGCTTAGGCGGGGGTATGAACACTGAAGCTTTCTTT. This encodes CASSLGGGMNTEAFF.

V gene TRBV6-5 combines with J gene TRBJ2-5, with TRBD2 identical over 9 bases. Germline loops: CDR1 MNHEY, CDR2 SVGAGI. V lost 2 bases and J lost 4; bases outside the gene matches: 5. The CDR3 length is 15 residues. CDR3 in amino acids: CASSYDGGGVETQYF. DNA for the CDR3: TGTGCCAGCAGTTACGACGGCGGGGGGGTAGAGACCCAGTACTTC.

This chain uses TRBV5-1 with TRBJ2-7; 8 bases fit TRBD2. J gave up 3 bases and V 1 base, and 6 bases lay outside the gene matches. The germline gives CDR1 SGHRS, CDR2 YFSETQ. The CDR3 totals 15 residues. CDR3 in DNA: TGCGCCAGCAGCTTGAACCCGGGGGGGAACTACGAGCAGTACGTC. Translating gives CASSLNPGGNYEQYV.

The J gene is TRBJ2-1, the V gene TRBV7-3; D is undetermined. This CDR3 spans 15 amino acids. V shed 4 bases and J shed 3 bases, with 13 bases lying between them. CDR1 is SGHTA and CDR2 is FQGTGA in the germline V gene. The CDR3 sequence: CASSSANHLYNEQFF. The CDR3 region has the DNA TGTGCCAGCAGCTCGGCCAACCACCTCTACAATGAGCAGTTCTTC.

This rearrangement joins TRBV4-2 to TRBJ2-3, with no clear D. This CDR3 is built from 12 residues. V was cut by 0 bases and J by 7 bases, with 5 bases left in between. Per germline, CDR1 LGHNA and CDR2 YNFKEQ. The CDR3 loop reads CASSQDVNTQYF. The CDR3 nucleotides read TGTGCCAGCAGCCAAGATGTTAATACGCAGTATTTT.

The J gene is TRBJ2-7, the V gene TRBV5-5; TRBD1 might be the D (6 bases). Trimming pared 0 bases from V and 2 bases from J, leaving 15 bases between. Germline assignment: CDR1 SGHKS and CDR2 YYEKEE (reference sequence). The CDR3 has 16 residues. DNA for the CDR3: TGTGCCAGCAGCTTGGAGCTGTATTCAGGGGCCTACGAGCAGTACGTC. Amino acids: CASSLELYSGAYEQYV.